This paragraph reports one TCR beta chain. As yet, its antigen is unknown. Each donor was healthy, and each was a bone marrow donor. There are 15 residues in the CDR3. Germline CDR1 and CDR2: SGHTA and FQGTGA. V was pared by 5 bases and J by 4 bases, with 17 bases between. The entry originates in a study of cytomegalovirus exposure and HLA in healthy donors. About the research overall: An earlier analysis found some 100 million unique TCR beta sequences from approximately 190 million T cells. Whole-study findings and limits: Per a prior analysis, the majority of TCR beta V segments were productive roughly 90% or roughly 30% of the time.

Amplification used 60 Vbeta primers and 13 Jbeta primers. Here immunoSEQ multiplex PCR was the method, and the copy in TCRdb shows in-frame clones only, minus some. The sample lists approximately 150,000 clones, roughly 80% occurring once. J is TRBJ1-2 and V is TRBV7-3; a possible D gene is TRBD1 (6 bases). Material for sequencing was PBMCs. The sequence was collected from a man aged 25 to 40 in good health and CMV-seropositive. The DNA of the CDR3 is TGTGCCAGCAGCCGAAATGGTGGCAGGGGCTATGGCTACACCTTC. Encoded protein: CASSRNGGRGYGYTF.